This TCR beta chain was observed in a study of T cell responses to AZD1222 COVID-19 vaccine. General study points: Repertoire sampling occurred only after the peak T cell response. Seropositive AZD1222 recipients at baseline numbered only six or seven.

About this clone itself: Its antigen is unidentified. Within the sample, other DNA sequences also encode this same CDR3.

The CDR3 totals 15 residues. Germline loops: CDR1 SNHLY, CDR2 FYNNEI. V lost 4 bases and J lost 6, with 13 bases in between. Sequencing used immunoSEQ multiplex PCR; TCRdb keeps in-frame clones, though not all of them. The sample holds 100,000 to 150,000 clones, 80% to 90% seen once. This receptor was obtained from an adult in good health. The sample was peripheral blood, taken on day 0 of AZD1222 vaccination. The chain combines TRBV2 with TRBJ1-6; TRBD1 might be the D (6 bases). The DNA of the CDR3 is TGTGCCAGCAGTGGCGCGGGGGCTACTAATTCACCCCTCCACTTT. It codes for CASSGAGATNSPLHF.